This T cell receptor (beta chain) was captured by sequencing in a study of T cells in localized non-small cell lung cancer. Overall study results and limits: The study found T cell clonality highest in uninvolved adjacent lung, above tumor. Paired adjacent lung recovered a median around 62 of the top 100 tumor clones. Without multi-region sequencing, intratumor heterogeneity could not be excluded.

In each case, adjacent lung free of atypia was taken at least 2 cm from the tumor margin. Germline loops: CDR1 MNHGY, CDR2 SAAAGT. The CDR3 sequence is 14 residues long. The V gene end was trimmed by 10 bases and the J gene end by 4 bases; junction bases not matched to a gene: 13. Relative to its sample, this clone is medium-sized. Its target is unknown. The repertoire was sequenced with immunoSEQ multiplex PCR; TCRdb's copy has only in-frame clones and lacks some. The sample carries around 1,700 clones, 30% to 40% recorded once. The material sequenced was normal lung tissue next to the tumor, taken before any cancer treatment. The source is a male donor older than 55 with stage I squamous cell lung carcinoma. The chain combines TRBV6-8 with TRBJ2-7; 7 bases are shared with TRBD2. The DNA of the CDR3 is TGTGCCATCACCATAACTAAAGCGGGGTACGAGCAGTACTTC. Translating gives CAITITKAGYEQYF.